This passage covers 14 T cell receptor beta chains from one sample sequenced in a study of blood T cell repertoires in COVID-19 (dated by TCRdb to the early 2020s). Library method: the immunoSEQ multiplex PCR assay. TCRdb took this table from immuneACCESS and kept in-frame rearrangements with V and J called. Such tables lack part of the clones; where checked against another copy, unresolved V genes explain under half of the gap, and the rest is unexplained. The sample table records around 170,000 clones; around 86% of these occur just once. The top ten constitute about an eighth of the sample. Material: peripheral blood. These TCRs come from a man aged 65-85 years who had recovered from COVID-19.

The chain recombines TRBV7-9 with TRBJ2-7; D gene unclear. From germline, CDR1 is SEHNR and CDR2 FQNEAQ (reference sequence). The V and J ends lost 8 bases and 4 bases respectively, with 9 bases between them. The CDR3 has 11 amino acids. CDR3 sequence: CASDKHYEQYF. Here the CDR3 DNA reads TGTGCCAGCGACAAACATTACGAGCAGTACTTC.

Only a few counts were recorded for this clone. The chain couples TRBV2 to TRBJ1-5, with D uncertain. CDR1 is SNHLY, CDR2 FYNNEI, per germline. V lost 0 bases and J lost 0, with 9 bases in between. This CDR3 region has 16 residues. The CDR3 bases are TGTGCCAGCAGTGAAGCCCCCCCAGATAGCAATCAGCCCCAGCATTTT. The encoded protein is CASSEAPPDSNQPQHF.

This sequence joins TRBV19 and TRBJ2-3; D gene unclear. The CDR3 loop spans 14 amino acids. Per germline, CDR1 LNHDA and CDR2 SQIVND (reference sequence). Trimming shortened V by 6 bases and J by 1 base, and 11 bases separated the two germline ends. CDR3 nucleotides: TGTGCCAGTAGCCCGACACGACGCACAGATACGCAGTATTTT. Translation gives CASSPTRRTDTQYF.

The CDR3 DNA is TGTGCCACCAGCAGAGATCAACGGAACTATGGCTACACCTTC. Protein product: CATSRDQRNYGYTF. V gene TRBV15 combines with J gene TRBJ1-2; D gene unclear. The CDR3 length is 14 residues. Trimming cost V 0 bases and J 2 bases, with 7 bases left between them. CDR1 and CDR2 (germline): LNHNV, YYDKDF (reference sequence).

V is TRBV28 and J is TRBJ1-1; tentatively, D is TRBD1 (6 bases). The CDR3 has 14 residues. Trimming took off 7 bases at V and 5 bases at J, with 17 bases between the two ends. Germline values: CDR1 MDHEN, CDR2 SYDVKM. Written as DNA, the CDR3 is TGTGCCAGCACCCTGTCGGGAGGGGGTACTGAAGCTTTCTTT. It is translated as CASTLSGGGTEAFF.

V usage is TRBV6-6 and J usage is TRBJ2-7; D perhaps matches TRBD2 (6 bases). Germline V gives CDR1 MNHNY, CDR2 SVGAGI (reference sequence). CDR3 size: 15 residues. The V gene lost 6 bases and the J gene lost 0 bases, with 15 bases spanning the gap. CDR3 in DNA: TGTGCCAGCAGGCAGGACGGGGGTGGCTCCTACGAGCAGTACTTC. The encoded protein is CASRQDGGGSYEQYF.

V and J are TRBV5-1 and TRBJ2-3, with 8 bases matching TRBD2. After removal of 4 bases from V and 0 bases from J, the junction contained 7 bases not matched to a gene. This CDR3 has 16 amino acids. Germline V gives CDR1 SGHRS, CDR2 YFSETQ. The CDR3 DNA is TGCGCCAGCAGCATCGGGACTAGTGAAAGCACAGATACGCAGTATTTT. Its translation is CASSIGTSESTDTQYF. Drawing the rest from reference TRBV5-1 and TRBJ2-3, the complete variable domain is KAGVTQTPRYLIKTRGQQVTLSCSPISGHRSVSWYQQTPGQGLQFLFEYFSETQRNKGNFPGRFSGRQFSNSRSEMNVSTLELGDSALYLCASSIGTSESTDTQYFGPGTRLTVL.

This rearrangement joins TRBV5-1 to TRBJ1-5; 9 bases are shared with TRBD1. The CDR3 is 15 amino acids. Trimming removed 2 bases from V and 3 bases from J; junction bases left unmatched: 3. Per germline, CDR1 SGHRS and CDR2 YFSETQ. CDR3 amino acids: CASSFGDRDNQPQHF. CDR3 nucleotide sequence: TGCGCCAGCAGCTTTGGGGACAGGGACAATCAGCCCCAGCATTTT.

The rearrangement links TRBV30 to TRBJ2-2, with D unresolved. From germline, CDR1 is GTSNPN and CDR2 SVGIG (reference sequence). V was pared by 3 bases and J by 5 bases, with 4 bases between. The CDR3 is 11 amino acids. The CDR3 DNA sequence: TGTGCCTGGAGATCGACCGGGGAGCTGTTTTTT. Translation: CAWRSTGELFF.

The chain has TRBV6-4 and TRBJ2-1, with 9 nucleotides matching TRBD2. V lost 1 base to trimming and J lost 5 bases; unmatched junction nucleotides: 6. Germline V gene sequence: CDR1 MRHNA, CDR2 SNTAGT. The CDR3 is 16 amino acids. The CDR3 reads CASSDFPLAGDNEQFF. For the CDR3, the DNA is TGTGCCAGCAGTGACTTCCCCTTAGCGGGGGACAATGAGCAGTTCTTC.

V gene TRBV28 combines with J gene TRBJ1-2; no clear D gene. The CDR3 has 13 amino acids. The germline CDR1 and CDR2 sequences are MDHEN and SYDVKM. Trimming removed 5 bases from V and 7 bases from J, with 14 bases in between. The CDR3 bases are TGTGCCAGCAGTCTGCCTCAGGCTGGTGGCTACACCTTC. This encodes CASSLPQAGGYTF.

This clone was observed at least ten times. The chain joins TRBV5-4 to TRBJ1-5; D is uncertain. Germline CDR1 and CDR2: SGHNT and YYREEE (reference sequence). CDR3 length: 12 amino acids. The V and J ends lost 3 bases and 4 bases respectively, with 5 bases between them. The CDR3 sequence is CASSYENQPQHF. The CDR3 DNA is TGTGCCAGCAGCTATGAGAATCAGCCCCAGCATTTT. Based on the CDR3 plus reference TRBV5-4 and TRBJ1-5, the full variable domain is ETGVTQSPTHLIKTRGQQVTLRCSSQSGHNTVSWYQQALGQGPQFIFQYYREEENGRGNFPPRFSGLQFPNYSSELNVNALELDDSALYLCASSYENQPQHFGDGTRLSIL.

V gene TRBV4-1 combines with J gene TRBJ2-7; 10 nucleotides match TRBD1. CDR1 MGHRA and CDR2 YSYEKL come from the germline V gene. J was trimmed by 2 bases and V by 3 bases; bases with no gene match: 7. The CDR3 is made up of 16 amino acids. CDR3 protein: CASSQALGQGTYEQYF. The CDR3 DNA sequence: TGCGCCAGCAGCCAGGCCTTGGGACAGGGGACCTACGAGCAGTACTTC.

V is TRBV5-1 and J is TRBJ2-1, with D tentatively TRBD1 (6 bases). V was pared by 2 bases and J by 1 base, with 19 bases between. This CDR3 contains 18 residues. The germline V gene has CDR1 SGHRS and CDR2 YFSETQ. The chain's CDR3 is CASSFVAGQQGSYNEQFF. In nucleotides, the CDR3 is TGCGCCAGCAGCTTCGTCGCAGGCCAACAGGGTTCCTACAATGAGCAGTTCTTC.